This TCR beta chain was profiled in a study of shared clonotypes between healthy human individuals. The repertoire was sequenced with immunoSEQ multiplex PCR; TCRdb's copy has only in-frame clones and lacks some. In the table there are a few million clones, around nine tenths of which are singletons. V lost 7 bases, J lost 0 bases, and 16 bases lay in between. Germline lookup yields CDR1 SGHTA and CDR2 FQGNSA. This CDR3 has 17 residues. V is TRBV7-2 and J is TRBJ2-6, with unresolved D. Sequencing input: naive CD4+ T cells sorted from blood. Subset reported: CD45RA+ positively selected. This receptor was obtained from a man aged 18 to 30 in good health. CDR3 sequence (DNA): TGTGCCAGCACCCGTGGGCCCATTCACTCTGGGGCCAACGTCCTGACTTTC. It is translated as CASTRGPIHSGANVLTF. Based on the CDR3 plus reference TRBV7-2 and TRBJ2-6, the full variable domain is GAGVSQSPSNKVTEKGKDVELRCDPISGHTALYWYRQSLGQGLEFLIYFQGNSAPDKSGLPSDRFSAERTGGSVSTLTIQRTQQEDSAVYLCASTRGPIHSGANVLTFGAGSRLTVL.